This T cell receptor beta chain was sequenced in a study of identifying expanded T cells in peripheral blood. The CDR3 consists of 11 residues. CDR1 and CDR2 from the germline V gene are WNHNN and SYGVQD (reference sequence). Details on this clone: The junction departs from the called germline gene at one end, perhaps through a read error.

Profiled with immunoSEQ multiplex PCR; TCRdb holds only in-frame clones, not every one. The data hold 81,000 or so clones, with roughly 84% observed a single time. Sequencing was carried out using blood. The gene calls are TRBV10-1 and TRBJ2-7; D gene unclear. This clonotype originated in a person aged 18-70 years in good health. The CDR3 DNA reads as TGCGTCAGCAGTGGACCCTACGAGCAGTACTTC. Encoded protein: CVSSGPYEQYF.